This T cell receptor beta chain was found in a study of cytomegalovirus exposure and HLA in healthy donors. Notes on this clone: Its antigen remains unknown.

Overall study findings and caveats: Presence/absence analyses supposed approximately even sequencing depth among donors. Data from an earlier analysis indicated that most TCR beta V segments were productive either about 87% or about 30% of the time. Reports described diagnosis of cytomegalovirus status by the classifier as highly specific and sensitive.

The PCR used 60 Vbeta and 13 Jbeta primers. TCRdb's copy holds only in-frame clones and misses some; the assay was immunoSEQ multiplex PCR. The sample yields hundreds of thousands of clones, 60% to 80% seen once. CDR1 is MDHEN, CDR2 SYDVKM, per germline. The CDR3 contains 17 residues. V was trimmed by 6 bases and J by 0 bases, leaving 18 bases between them. The sequence came from a male donor in good health and CMV-seronegative. Sequencing was carried out using PBMCs. The genes are TRBV28 and TRBJ1-5; tentative D call: TRBD1 (6 bases). As DNA, the CDR3 is TGTGCCAGCAGCCTCGGGACACTTATGACTAGCAATCAGCCCCAGCATTTT. Protein sequence: CASSLGTLMTSNQPQHF.